This entry features one TCR beta chain sequence. Its recognized antigen is unknown. Base qualities are missing; no much larger clone stands one base away. The donors were under 40 Caucasian individuals from Russia, aged 6 to 90 years, who were systemically healthy. Roughly 11 milliliters of peripheral blood were drawn from each donor into EDTA-treated Vacutainer tubes. Ficoll-Paque density-gradient centrifugation was used to isolate PBMCs, with at least 7 million per sample. Total RNA was extracted from PBMCs with Trizol reagent, with at least 6 micrograms obtained per sample. For every donor, flow cytometry on a PBMC aliquot measured the percentage of naive CD45RAhigh/CD27high T cells. Sequences SGHAT (CDR1) and FQNNGV (CDR2) are obtained from the germline V gene. The CDR3 spans 16 residues, from the cysteine through the phenylalanine. The only DNA kept is the CDR3, 48 bases in frame from the first base. V sheds 5 bases and J sheds 8 bases, leaving 21 bases between their ends.

Libraries were prepared through 5' RACE. TCRdb records Illumina HiSeq 2500 as the sequencer. A second roughly 7 to 12 cycle PCR used a sample-barcoded 5' primer and a J-beta primer mix. A template-switch 5' adaptor carrying 12 random nucleotides introduced a unique molecular identifier onto each TCR beta cDNA molecule. At least 3 million CDR3-containing paired-end reads were obtained from each sample. First-strand cDNA synthesis was performed from all RNA using the Mint cDNA synthesis kit, with priming by a TRBC-specific oligonucleotide. After uracil-DNA glycosylase treatment, a first 18-cycle PCR used universal primers M1SS and BC2_uni_R on all cDNA. The source study handled its data this way. For normalization, 1 million high-quality reads, each with a distinct molecular identifier, were randomly selected from each sample. Reads sharing molecular identifiers were discarded rather than binned into consensus sequences. MiTCR, set to a Q25 quality threshold and the strictest error-elimination algorithm, was used for CDR3 identification, clonotype clustering and error correction. A nonparametric unseen species model with Euler transformation was used to estimate lower-bound total TCR beta diversity. TCRdb handled the public reads itself, with Q25 trimming in fastp and clone calling in MiXCR, and kept productive beta chains. Entries that share a CDR3 protein sequence are merged under the most common genes and DNA. TCRdb's processing, not the authors' own work, is the source of the V and J calls. In all, the sample holds 650,000 to 1,000,000 distinct CDR3 sequences, and 36% of those were seen once. 13% of the sample lies in the top ten.

The data belong to a study of blood T cells in healthy people across ages (dated by TCRdb to 2015 to 2017). Study-level background: In model experiments, template switching captured about one uniquely barcoded TCR beta cDNA molecule for every two T cells. To track age-related changes in TCR beta repertoire diversity, the study relied on deep sequencing normalized with unique cDNA molecular identifiers. Donors were grouped into four age groups: young (average roughly 16 years), middle-aged (less than 40), aged (around 60) and long-lived (around 82). Donors of different ages were randomly distributed across sequencing lanes to avoid experimental bias. The study analyzed two additional independent replicas of 1 million unique cDNA reads from the same blood draw for two donors, one aged 18 to 29 and one aged 80 or older.

What the work shows at the level of the full study, not this receptor alone: The CMV infection status of donors was not known, potentially confounding age-related changes in expanded clonotypes. Since profiling was done on bulk unsorted PBMCs, naive and antigen-experienced compartments could not be conclusively compared. Estimates of total diversity based on one million sequenced T cells were regarded as lower bounds and as underestimates. Observed TCR beta diversity per million T cells fell roughly linearly with age, and a significant reduction was already apparent by age about 38. Observed TCR beta diversity correlated strongly with the percentage of naive T cells measured by flow cytometry. Compared with the aged group, more naive CD4+ T cells, fewer expanded clones and increased TCR diversity were shown by the long-lived group, suggesting age selection.

This receptor was taken from a man between 18 and 29 years old in good health. Material: blood. Rearrangement joined TRBV11-2 to TRBJ2-2; the D call is tentative, TRBD1 or TRBD2, as each matches 6 bases. The nucleotides are TGTGCCAGCAGCAAAGGGGGGCACACTCCTTTTGGGGAGCTGTTTTTT. Translated, this is CASSKGGHTPFGELFF.